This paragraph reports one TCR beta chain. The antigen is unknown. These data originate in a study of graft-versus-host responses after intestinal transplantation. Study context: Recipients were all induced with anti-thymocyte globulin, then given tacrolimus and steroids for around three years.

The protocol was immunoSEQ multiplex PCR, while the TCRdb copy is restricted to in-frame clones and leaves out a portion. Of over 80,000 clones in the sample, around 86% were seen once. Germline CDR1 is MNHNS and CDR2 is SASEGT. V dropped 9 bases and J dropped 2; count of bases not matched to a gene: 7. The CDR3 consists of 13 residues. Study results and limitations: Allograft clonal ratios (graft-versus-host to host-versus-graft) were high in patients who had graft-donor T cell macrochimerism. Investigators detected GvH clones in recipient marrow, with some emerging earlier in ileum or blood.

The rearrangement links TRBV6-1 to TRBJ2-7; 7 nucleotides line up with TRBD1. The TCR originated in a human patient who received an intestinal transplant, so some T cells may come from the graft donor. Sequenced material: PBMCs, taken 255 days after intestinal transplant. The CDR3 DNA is TGTGCCAGTGAGGACAGGCAAACCTACGAGCAGTACGTC. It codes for CASEDRQTYEQYV.